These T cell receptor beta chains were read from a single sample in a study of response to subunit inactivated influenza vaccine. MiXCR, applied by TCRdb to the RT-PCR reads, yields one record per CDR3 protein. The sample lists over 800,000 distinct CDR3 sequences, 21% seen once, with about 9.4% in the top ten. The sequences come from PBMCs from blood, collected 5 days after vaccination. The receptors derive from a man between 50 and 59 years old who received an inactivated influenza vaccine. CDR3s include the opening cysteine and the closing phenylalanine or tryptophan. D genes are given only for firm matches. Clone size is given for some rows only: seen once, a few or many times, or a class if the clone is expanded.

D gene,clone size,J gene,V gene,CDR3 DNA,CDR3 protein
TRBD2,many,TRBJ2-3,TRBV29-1,TGCAGCGTTGGCCGACTAGCGGGAGGGCCGGATACGCAGTATTTT,CSVGRLAGGPDTQYF
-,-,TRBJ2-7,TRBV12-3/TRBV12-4,TGTGCCAGCAGTTTAATAGCGGCCCTTGGGTTCTACGAGCAGTACTTC,CASSLIAALGFYEQYF
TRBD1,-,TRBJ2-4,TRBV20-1,TGCAGTGTTAACAGGGGGCAAAACATTCAGTACTTC,CSVNRGQNIQYF
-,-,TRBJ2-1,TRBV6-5,TGTGCCAGCACCTCGGGGGTAAATGAGCAGTTCTTC,CASTSGVNEQFF
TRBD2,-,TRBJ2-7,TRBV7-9,TGTGCCAGCAGCATGACTAGCGGCAACTCCTACGAGCAGTACTTC,CASSMTSGNSYEQYF
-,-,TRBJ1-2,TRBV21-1,TGTGCCAGCAGCAAAGATGGGACAGGGGATTGGGAAGGCTACACCTTC,CASSKDGTGDWEGYTF
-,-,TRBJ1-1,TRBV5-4,TGTGCCAGCAGCCCGGGGAGGGGTGAGGGTAGCGGTGAAGCTTTCTTT,CASSPGRGEGSGEAFF
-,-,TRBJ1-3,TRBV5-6,TGTGCCAGCAGAAGGGAGGGGAGAAACACCATATATTTT,CASRREGRNTIYF
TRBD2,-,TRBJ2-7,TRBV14,TGTGCCAGCAGCGGTAGGACTAGCGGGAGAATCTTTCCCTACGAGCAGTACTTC,CASSGRTSGRIFPYEQYF
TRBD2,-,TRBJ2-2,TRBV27,TGTGCCAGCAGGCGGACTAGCGGGGGTTATTGGACCGGGGAGCTGTTTTTT,CASRRTSGGYWTGELFF
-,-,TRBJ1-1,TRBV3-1,TGTGCCAGCAGCCATTCGAGGACTGAAGCTTTCTTT,CASSHSRTEAFF
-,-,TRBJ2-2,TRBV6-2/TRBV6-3,TGTGCCAGCAGTACACCAGGGGTGTGGACCGGGGAGCTGTTTTTT,CASSTPGVWTGELFF
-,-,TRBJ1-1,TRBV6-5,TGTGCCAGCAGTTACTCGAACAGGGTGAACACTGAAGCTTTCTTT,CASSYSNRVNTEAFF
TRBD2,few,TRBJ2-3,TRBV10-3,TGTGCCATCAGTAGCCGGGCTAGCGGGGCCTCGGATACGCAGTATTTT,CAISSRASGASDTQYF
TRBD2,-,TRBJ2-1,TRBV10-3,TGTGCCATCAGTAGCGGGAGCCGTTACAATGAGCAGTTCTTC,CAISSGSRYNEQFF
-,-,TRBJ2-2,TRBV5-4,TGTGCCAGCAGCTCGGGACATAATTATGAGAACACCGGGGAGCTGTTTTTT,CASSSGHNYENTGELFF
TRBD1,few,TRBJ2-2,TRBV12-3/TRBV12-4,TGTGCCAGCAGCGTAGGGGGCGCGCCCGGGGAGCTGTTTTTT,CASSVGGAPGELFF
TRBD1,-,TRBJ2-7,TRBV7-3,TGTGCCAGCAGCCTCGCCCGGGACAGGCGGTACTACGAGCAGTACTTC,CASSLARDRRYYEQYF
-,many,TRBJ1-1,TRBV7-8,TGTGCCAGCGGGCCAGTTAACACTGAAGCTTTCTTT,CASGPVNTEAFF
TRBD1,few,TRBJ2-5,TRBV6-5,TGTGCCAGCAGTTCTGCGGACAGGGGGATCGAGACCCAGTACTTC,CASSSADRGIETQYF
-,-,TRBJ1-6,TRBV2,TGTGCCAGCAGTGCAGGGGATAATTCACCCCTCCACTTT,CASSAGDNSPLHF
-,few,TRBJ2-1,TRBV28,TGTGCCAGCAGTTTAATGCAGGGGTTCTACAATGAGCAGTTCTTC,CASSLMQGFYNEQFF
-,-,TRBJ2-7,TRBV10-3,TGTGCCATCAGTGTGTCCCTTGGACAGGGAGGGTCAATCTACGAGCAGTACTTC,CAISVSLGQGGSIYEQYF
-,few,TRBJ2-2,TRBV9,TGTGCCAGCAGCGTACTCGGGCAGACGAACACCGGGGAGCTGTTTTTT,CASSVLGQTNTGELFF
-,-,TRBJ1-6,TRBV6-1,TGTGCCAGCAGTGAAGCGGCAGTTTCACCCCTCCACTTT,CASSEAAVSPLHF
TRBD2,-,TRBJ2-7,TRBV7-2,TGTGCCAGCAGCACTAGCGGGGGTAGCGAGCAGTACTTC,CASSTSGGSEQYF
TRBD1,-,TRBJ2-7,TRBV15,TGTGCCACCAGCAGAGGACAGGGGGTTCTCTCCTACGAGCAGTACTTC,CATSRGQGVLSYEQYF
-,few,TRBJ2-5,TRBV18,TGTGCCAGCTCACCTCCGGGGAGTTCCAGAGAGACCCAGTACTTC,CASSPPGSSRETQYF
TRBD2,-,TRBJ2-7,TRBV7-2,TGTGCCAGCAGCTTACTGAGCGGGAGCTTGTCCTACGAGCAGTACTTC,CASSLLSGSLSYEQYF
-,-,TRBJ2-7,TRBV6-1,TGTGCCAGCTGCCTAGATTCGGGGTGCTACGAGCAGTACTTC,CASCLDSGCYEQYF
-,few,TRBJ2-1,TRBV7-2,TGTGCCAGCAGCTGGTCCAATCCCCGTTTCGATGAGCAGTTCTTC,CASSWSNPRFDEQFF
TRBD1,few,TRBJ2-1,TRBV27,TGTGCCAGCACTCCCGGGACAGGGGGCTACAATGAGCAGTTCTTC,CASTPGTGGYNEQFF
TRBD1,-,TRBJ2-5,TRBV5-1,TGCGCCAACAGCCCCGGGTCAGGGGGCTTCGAGACCCAGTACTTC,CANSPGSGGFETQYF
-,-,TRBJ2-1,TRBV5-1,TGCGCCAGCACCCCGAGGGACTGGGATTACAATGAGCAGTTCTTC,CASTPRDWDYNEQFF
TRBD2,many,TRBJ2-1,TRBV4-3,TGCGCCAGCAGCCAAGATTTAGTGACTAGCACGCACAATGAGCAGTTCTTC,CASSQDLVTSTHNEQFF
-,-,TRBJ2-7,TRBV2,TGTACCAGCAGTTTAGCGTTGAGTAGCGGAACTACCCCCTACGAGCAGTACTTC,CTSSLALSSGTTPYEQYF
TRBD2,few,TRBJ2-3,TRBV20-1,TGCAGTGCTGAGGGACTAGCGCGGCAACCTAGCACAGATACGCAGTATTTT,CSAEGLARQPSTDTQYF
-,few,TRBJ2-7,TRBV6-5,TGTGCCAGCAGTTACTCGGTTGGCAGAACCTACGAGCAGTACTTC,CASSYSVGRTYEQYF
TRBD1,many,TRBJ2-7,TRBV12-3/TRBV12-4,TGTGCCAGCAGTTTTCAGACAGGGCGCTACGAGCAGTACTTC,CASSFQTGRYEQYF
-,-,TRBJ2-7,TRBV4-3,TGCGCCAGCAGCCAAGATTGGTGGGAAAGGGGACAGCAGTACTTC,CASSQDWWERGQQYF
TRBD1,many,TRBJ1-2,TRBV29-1,TGCAGCGCTCTGGGACAGATCTATGGCTACACCTTC,CSALGQIYGYTF
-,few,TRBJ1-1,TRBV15,TGTGCCACCAGCAGAGACAGGACAGAAGCTTTCTTT,CATSRDRTEAFF
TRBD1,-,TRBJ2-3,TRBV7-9,TGTGCCAGCAGCTTAGAGGACAGGGTTTCGACAGATACGCAGTATTTT,CASSLEDRVSTDTQYF
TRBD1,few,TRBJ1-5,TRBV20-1,TGCAGTGCTATAAACCGCCATAACTACAGGGGATTTAATCAGCCCCAGCATTTT,CSAINRHNYRGFNQPQHF
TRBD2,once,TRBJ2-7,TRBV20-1,TGCAGTGCTAACCGACTAGCGGGGAGGTACGAGCAGTACTTC,CSANRLAGRYEQYF
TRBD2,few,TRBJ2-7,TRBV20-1,TGCAGTGCCCTTCCCTCTAGCGGGCAAACACTCAATTTCTACGAGCAGTACTTC,CSALPSSGQTLNFYEQYF
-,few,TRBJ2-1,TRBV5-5,TGTGCCAGCAGCTTATCTGCACAGGCCTACAATGAGCAGTTCTTC,CASSLSAQAYNEQFF
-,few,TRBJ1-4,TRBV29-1,TGCAGCGTTGAAGAATGGGGAACGGCAACTAATGAAAAACTGTTTTTT,CSVEEWGTATNEKLFF
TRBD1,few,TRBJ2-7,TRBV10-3,TGTGCCGCGGCCGCGACAGGGAACGAGCAGTACTTC,CAAAATGNEQYF
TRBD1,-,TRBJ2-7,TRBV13,TGTGCCAGCCGTTTAGGGGGCGCAGGGTACGAGCAGTACTTC,CASRLGGAGYEQYF
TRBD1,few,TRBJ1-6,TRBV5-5,TGTGCCAGCAGCTGGGGGACAGGGCCAAATTCACCCCTCCACTTT,CASSWGTGPNSPLHF
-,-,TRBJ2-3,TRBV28,TGTGCCAGCAGTCCCCCCCGGGATACGCAGTATTTT,CASSPPRDTQYF
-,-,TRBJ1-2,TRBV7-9,TGTGCCAGCAGCTTAGCCCTCTCGCGGCCTAATTATGGCTACACCTTC,CASSLALSRPNYGYTF
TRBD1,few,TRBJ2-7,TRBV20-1,TGCAGTGCCAGGGACAGGGCCTACGAGCAGTACTTC,CSARDRAYEQYF
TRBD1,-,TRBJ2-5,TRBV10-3,TGTGCCATCAGTGAGTCGGGGACAGCACAAGAGACCCAGTACTTC,CAISESGTAQETQYF
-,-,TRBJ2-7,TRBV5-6,TGTGCCAGCGGCACTCGGTCAGGACCTTTAGAGCAGTACTTC,CASGTRSGPLEQYF
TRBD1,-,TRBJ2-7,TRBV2,TGTGCCAGCAGTGACATCTGGACAGGGACCCGCGAGCAGTACTTC,CASSDIWTGTREQYF